What follows are 25 T cell receptor beta chains derived from one specimen sequenced in a study of blood T cells in healthy people across ages. A sample-barcoded 5' primer and a J-beta primer mix were used in a second PCR of roughly 7 to 11 cycles. One entry per CDR3 protein results from TCRdb running MiXCR on the 5' RACE reads. The sample has some 1.7 million distinct CDR3 sequences, roughly 30% seen once; the top ten hold 7.7%. The specimen was blood. These receptors all come from a woman aged 25 to 45 in good health.

J is TRBJ2-1 and V is TRBV7-2, with 10 bases lining up with TRBD2. CDR3 size: 15 residues. Germline-derived CDR1 and CDR2 are SGHTA and FQGNSA. The V and J ends lost 3 bases and 7 bases, in that order; junction bases with no gene match: 6. Written as DNA, the CDR3 is TGTGCCAGCAGCTTGAGCCTAGCGGGGGCTAATGAGCAGTTCTTC. It yields the protein CASSLSLAGANEQFF.

This clonotype was found a few times. This rearrangement joins TRBV10-1 to TRBJ2-3; 7 bases are a match to TRBD1. The germline V gene encodes CDR1 WNHNN and CDR2 SYGVQD (reference sequence). This CDR3 is 15 amino acids long. With 5 bases clipped from V and 2 bases from J, the junction kept 7 bases outside the gene matches. The CDR3 coding sequence is TGCGCCAGCAGTCCGACAGGGTATTACACAGATACGCAGTATTTT. Translated, it gives CASSPTGYYTDTQYF.

The V and J genes are TRBV12-3 or TRBV12-4 and TRBJ1-2, with 11 bases matching TRBD1. J lost 4 bases, V lost 5 bases, and 6 bases had no gene match. The CDR3 loop spans 15 amino acids. CDR3 sequence reads: CASSRPGTGGYGYTF. CDR3 DNA: TGTGCCAGCAGTAGACCCGGGACAGGGGGCTATGGCTACACCTTC.

This clonotype was detected ten times or more. The germline gene is not matched at one end of the junction; a read error may be the cause. The V gene is TRBV5-1, the J gene TRBJ2-7, with D possibly TRBD2 on 6 matching bases. The CDR3 sequence is 15 residues long. Germline V gene data show CDR1 as SGHRS and CDR2 as YFSETQ. CDR3 DNA sequence: TGTGCCAGCAGCTCCCCCGGGACGGGGGCCTACGAGCAGTACTTC. It is translated as CASSSPGTGAYEQYF.

As regards this clonotype: Since a much larger clone is just one base distant, this may be a read error. This chain links TRBV5-5 with TRBJ2-4; TRBD1 aligns across 7 bases. The V and J ends lost 4 bases and 12 bases, in that order; junction bases with no gene match: 10. The CDR3 runs 13 residues. CDR1 SGHKS and CDR2 YYEKEE come from the germline V gene (reference sequence). Here the CDR3 reads CASSNRQGRTQYF. CDR3 DNA sequence: TGTGCCAGCAGCAACCGACAGGGACGCACTCAGTACTTC.

The chain carries TRBV20-1 and TRBJ2-7; TRBD1 matches at 7 bases. The CDR3 has 13 residues. CDR1 is DFQATT, CDR2 SNEGSKA, per germline (reference sequence). V gave up 4 bases and J gave up 0 bases; unmatched junction bases: 3. CDR3 sequence (DNA): TGCAGTGCTAACAGGGGAAACTCCTACGAGCAGTACTTC. This codes for CSANRGNSYEQYF.

This clonotype was seen at least ten times. CDR3: CSALDRLSNQPQHF. DNA of the CDR3: TGCAGTGCTTTGGACAGGCTTAGCAATCAGCCCCAGCATTTT. The rearrangement uses TRBV20-1 and TRBJ1-5, with 7 bases that match TRBD1. J gave up 0 bases and V 5 bases, and 4 bases lay outside the gene matches. The CDR3 extends over 14 amino acids. Germline assignment: CDR1 DFQATT and CDR2 SNEGSKA (reference sequence).

A word on this clonotype: At one end the junction does not follow the germline gene, possibly because of a read error. V and J are TRBV6-1 and TRBJ1-6; D is ambiguous. The CDR3 has 13 amino acids. Germline V gene data show CDR1 as MNHNS and CDR2 as SASEGT. The CDR3 is CASNEGMNSPLHF. CDR3 bases: TGTGCCAGCAATGAAGGGATGAATTCACCCCTCCACTTT.

This clonotype was seen a handful of times. This rearrangement joins TRBV10-3 to TRBJ2-5, with unresolved D. Per germline, CDR1 ENHRY and CDR2 SYGVKD. The CDR3 totals 13 residues. The V and J ends lost 5 bases and 10 bases respectively, with 17 bases between them. CDR3 nucleotides: TGTGCCATCAGTTACCCCCCAGGATTCTTCCAGTACTTC. It encodes CAISYPPGFFQYF.

This clonotype turned up a few times. The rearrangement uses TRBV5-1 and TRBJ1-1; D possibly corresponds to TRBD1 (5 bases). V was trimmed by 4 bases and J by 2 bases, leaving 15 bases between them. Germline CDR1 reads SGHRS; CDR2 reads YFSETQ. The CDR3 is 15 amino acids. This chain's CDR3 is CASSRGLILNTEAFF. CDR3 nucleotides: TGCGCCAGCAGCCGGGGGTTGATATTAAACACTGAAGCTTTCTTT.

The genes are TRBV11-2 and TRBJ2-5, with TRBD2 matching over 10 bases. The CDR3 spans 14 residues. The V segment lost 6 bases and the J segment 11 bases; nucleotides outside the gene matches: 12. Per the germline V gene, CDR1 is SGHAT and CDR2 is FQNNGV. The CDR3 spells CASRVTSGVHEQYF. The DNA of the CDR3 is TGTGCCAGCAGGGTAACTAGCGGGGTGCATGAGCAGTACTTC.

This clonotype showed up just a few times. This chain joins TRBV9 and TRBJ2-7; 8 bases match TRBD2. Trimming at V came to 1 base and at J to 7 bases, leaving 19 bases not matched to a gene. CDR3 length equals 18 residues. Germline CDR1 SGDLS, CDR2 YYNGEE. CDR3 bases: TGTGCCAGCAGCGTAACGGTTCGAGCGGGAGACCACCACAATGAGCAGTACTTC. It translates to CASSVTVRAGDHHNEQYF.

This clonotype was recorded many times. The chain couples TRBV27 to TRBJ2-5; D is unclear. The CDR3 consists of 14 residues. Trimming removed 3 bases at V and 5 bases at J, with 13 bases between. Germline V gene lookup returns CDR1 MNHEY and CDR2 SMNVEV (reference sequence). This CDR3 is CASSFRLPSETQYF. CDR3 nucleotides: TGTGCCAGCAGTTTCCGACTGCCATCGGAGACCCAGTACTTC.

The rearrangement joins TRBV15 to TRBJ2-1; 15 bases are a match to TRBD2. Germline lookup yields CDR1 LNHNV and CDR2 YYDKDF (reference sequence). CDR3 length: 19 amino acids. V was clipped by 2 bases and J by 3 bases; unmatched bases: 8. The CDR3 reads CATSRSGLAGGHGYNEQFF. CDR3 sequence (DNA): TGTGCCACCAGCAGATCAGGACTAGCGGGGGGGCACGGCTACAATGAGCAGTTCTTC. Combining the CDR3 with reference TRBV15 and TRBJ2-1 gives the whole variable domain DAMVIQNPRYQVTQFGKPVTLSCSQTLNHNVMYWYQQKSSQAPKLLFHYYDKDFNNEADTPDNFQSRRPNTSFCFLDIRSPGLGDTAMYLCATSRSGLAGGHGYNEQFFGPGTRLTVL.

To note about this clonotype: A much larger clone differs by one base, so this may be a read error. This rearrangement joins TRBV5-6 to TRBJ2-7; TRBD1 is a possible D gene (5 bases). Germline CDR1 reads SGHDT; CDR2 reads YYEEEE. There are 14 residues in the CDR3. V was pared by 1 base and J by 2 bases, with 10 bases between. For the CDR3, the DNA is TGTGCCAGCAGCTTGAGGGGCAGAGCCTACGAGCAGTACGTC. It encodes CASSLRGRAYEQYV.

V gene TRBV2 combines with J gene TRBJ1-5, with D unresolved. The germline gives CDR1 SNHLY, CDR2 FYNNEI. This CDR3 spans 12 amino acids. V lost 7 bases and J lost 3, with 7 bases in between. The CDR3 DNA reads TGTGCCAGCACCACCTACAATCAGCCCCAGCATTTT. This gives the protein CASTTYNQPQHF.

This clonotype was counted a few times. This chain connects TRBV6-4 to TRBJ1-1; no firm D call. V gave up 6 bases and J gave up 1 base, with 12 bases separating them. The CDR3 spans 14 residues. The germline gives CDR1 MRHNA, CDR2 SNTAGT. The CDR3 nucleotides read TGTGCCAGCAGATCAAGGGCACGGAACACTGAAGCTTTCTTT. Its translation: CASRSRARNTEAFF.

Concerning this clonotype: A much larger clone lies one base from this, so it may be a read error. The chain links TRBV29-1 to TRBJ2-7, with unresolved D. The J call may be incorrect, as the DNA end agrees better with TRBJ2-5. Germline CDR1 SQVTM, CDR2 ANQGSEA. The CDR3 length is 12 residues. In nucleotides, the CDR3 is TGCAGCGTTAAAGCCGGCCAAGGGACCCAGTACTTC. Translating gives CSVKAGQGTQYF.

In this sample, this clonotype turned up many times. The chain uses TRBV20-1 and TRBJ2-7; TRBD1 matches at 9 bases. There are 13 residues in the CDR3. The V and J ends lost 5 bases and 3 bases, in that order; junction bases with no gene match: 5. Germline V gene sequence: CDR1 DFQATT, CDR2 SNEGSKA (reference sequence). CDR3 sequence (DNA): TGCAGTGCTGGCCCGGACAGGGGCTACGAGCAGTACTTC. Translation: CSAGPDRGYEQYF.

This clonotype was recorded a few times. The chain couples TRBV28 to TRBJ1-4; maybe TRBD1 (5 bases). The CDR3 is 14 residues long. Germline CDR1 is MDHEN and CDR2 is SYDVKM. Trimming took off 6 bases at V and 0 bases at J, with 8 bases between the two ends. The CDR3 nucleotides read TGTGCCAGCAGGGGGCTCGCAACTAATGAAAAACTGTTTTTT. Translated: CASRGLATNEKLFF.

V usage is TRBV2 and J usage is TRBJ2-3; 7 bases line up with TRBD2. Germline CDR1 SNHLY, CDR2 FYNNEI. CDR3 length: 15 amino acids. V lost 5 bases and J lost 0; bases outside the gene matches: 5. The CDR3, as DNA: TGTGCCAGCAGTAGAGGCGGGGGAAGCACAGATACGCAGTATTTT. Protein: CASSRGGGSTDTQYF.

Remarks on this clonotype: A single base separates this from a much larger clone, so it may be a read error. This chain joins TRBV5-1 and TRBJ2-1, with 13 bases aligning to TRBD2. Per the germline V gene, CDR1 is SGHRS and CDR2 is YFSETQ. This CDR3 is built from 14 residues. Losses at the gene ends were 6 bases for V and 10 bases for J; bases not matched to a gene: 7. The DNA for the CDR3 is TGCGCCAGCAAAGCGCGACTAGCGGGGGGCGAGCAGTTCTTC. Its protein product is CASKARLAGGEQFF.

About this clonotype itself: A much bigger clone sits one base away, suggesting this may be a read error. Here the CDR3 omits its conserved ending phenylalanine or tryptophan, so a read error is the likely source. The rearrangement joins TRBV7-2 to TRBJ2-1; the D gene is possibly TRBD2 (7 bases). Trimming cost V 4 bases and J 8 bases, with 9 bases left between them. This CDR3 has 12 amino acids. The V gene's germline CDR1 is SGHTA and CDR2 FQGNSA. The DNA for the CDR3 is TGTGCCAGCAGCTCCGGGGGGCATGAGCAGTTCTGC. Amino acids: CASSSGGHEQFC.

This clonotype was observed many times. CDR3 in amino acids: CSAVTGSYTF. CDR3 bases: TGCAGCGCCGTGACAGGGAGCTACACCTTC. The chain uses TRBV29-1 and TRBJ1-2, with 7 bases aligning to TRBD1. Germline CDR1 reads SQVTM; CDR2 reads ANQGSEA. This CDR3 region has 10 residues. The V gene end was trimmed by 7 bases and the J gene end by 9 bases; junction bases not matched to a gene: 5.

This clonotype was detected many times. The chain joins TRBV7-9 to TRBJ2-5; TRBD1 matches at 8 bases. J gave up 6 bases and V 1 base, and 4 bases lay outside the gene matches. The germline CDR1 and CDR2 sequences are SEHNR and FQNEAQ (reference sequence). CDR3 length: 14 residues. The CDR3 spells CASSLGQGLKTQYF. CDR3 DNA: TGTGCCAGCAGCTTAGGACAGGGGTTGAAGACCCAGTACTTC.